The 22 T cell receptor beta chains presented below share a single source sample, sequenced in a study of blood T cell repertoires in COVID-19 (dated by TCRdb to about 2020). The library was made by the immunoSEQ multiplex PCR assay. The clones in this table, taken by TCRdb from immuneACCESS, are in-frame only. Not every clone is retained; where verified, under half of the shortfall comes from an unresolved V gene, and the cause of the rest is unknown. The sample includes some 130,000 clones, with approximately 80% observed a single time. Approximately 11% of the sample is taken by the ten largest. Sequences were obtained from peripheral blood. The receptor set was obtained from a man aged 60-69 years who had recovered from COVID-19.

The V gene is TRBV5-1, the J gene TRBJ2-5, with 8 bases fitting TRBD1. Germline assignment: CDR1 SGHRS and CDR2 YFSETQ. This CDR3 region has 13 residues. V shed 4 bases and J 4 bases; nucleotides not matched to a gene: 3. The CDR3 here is CASSAGQGETQYF. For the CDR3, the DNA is TGCGCCAGCAGCGCAGGACAGGGAGAGACCCAGTACTTC.

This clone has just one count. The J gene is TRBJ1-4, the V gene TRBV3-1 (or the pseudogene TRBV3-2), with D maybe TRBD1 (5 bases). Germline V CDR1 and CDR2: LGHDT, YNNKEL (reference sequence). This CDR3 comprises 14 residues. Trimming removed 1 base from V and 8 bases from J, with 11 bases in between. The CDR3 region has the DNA TGTGCCAGCAGCCAAGGCGGGACGGAGGAAAAACTGTTTTTT. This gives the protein CASSQGGTEEKLFF.

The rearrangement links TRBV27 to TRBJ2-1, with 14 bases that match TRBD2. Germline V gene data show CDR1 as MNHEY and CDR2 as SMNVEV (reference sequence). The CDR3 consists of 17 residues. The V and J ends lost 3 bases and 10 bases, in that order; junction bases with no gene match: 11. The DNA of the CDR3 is TGTGCCAGCAGTTTCTTTGAACCGGGACTAGCGGGGGCCGAGCAGTTCTTC. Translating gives CASSFFEPGLAGAEQFF.

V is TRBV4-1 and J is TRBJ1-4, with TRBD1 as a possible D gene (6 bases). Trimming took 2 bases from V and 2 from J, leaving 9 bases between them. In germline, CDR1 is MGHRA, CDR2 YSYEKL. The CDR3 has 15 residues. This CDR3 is CASSQQGHTNEKLFF. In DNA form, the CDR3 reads TGCGCCAGCAGCCAACAGGGGCATACTAATGAAAAACTGTTTTTT.

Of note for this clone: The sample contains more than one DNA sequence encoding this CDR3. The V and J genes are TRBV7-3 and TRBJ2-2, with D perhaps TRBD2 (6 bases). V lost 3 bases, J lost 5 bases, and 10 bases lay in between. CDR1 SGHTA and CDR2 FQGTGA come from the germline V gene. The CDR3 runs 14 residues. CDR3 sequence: CASSLEGRTGELFF. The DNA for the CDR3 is TGTGCCAGCAGCTTGGAGGGGCGTACCGGGGAGCTGTTTTTT.

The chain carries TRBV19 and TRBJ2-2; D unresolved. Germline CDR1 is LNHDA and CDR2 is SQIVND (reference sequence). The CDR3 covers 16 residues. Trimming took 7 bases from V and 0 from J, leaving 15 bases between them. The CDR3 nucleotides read TGTGCCAGTACCCCTGCGGCGTTCGCGAACACCGGGGAGCTGTTTTTT. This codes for CASTPAAFANTGELFF.

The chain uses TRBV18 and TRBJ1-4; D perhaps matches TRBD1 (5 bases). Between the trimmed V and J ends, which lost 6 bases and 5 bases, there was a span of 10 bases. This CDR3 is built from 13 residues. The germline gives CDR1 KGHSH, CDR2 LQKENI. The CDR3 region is CASSPRGNEKLFF. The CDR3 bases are TGTGCCAGCTCGCCCCGGGGGAATGAAAAACTGTTTTTT.

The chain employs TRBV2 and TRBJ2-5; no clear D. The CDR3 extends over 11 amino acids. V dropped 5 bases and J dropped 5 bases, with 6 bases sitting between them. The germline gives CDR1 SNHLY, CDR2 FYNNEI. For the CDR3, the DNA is TGTGCCAGCAGTCCCGGGGAGACCCAGTACTTC. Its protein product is CASSPGETQYF.

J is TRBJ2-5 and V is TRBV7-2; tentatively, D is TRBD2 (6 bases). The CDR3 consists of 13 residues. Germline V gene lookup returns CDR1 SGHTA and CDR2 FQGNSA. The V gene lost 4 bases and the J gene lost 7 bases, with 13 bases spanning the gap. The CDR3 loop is CASSSGTQGTQYF. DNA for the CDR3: TGTGCCAGCAGCTCCGGGACTCAGGGGACCCAGTACTTC.

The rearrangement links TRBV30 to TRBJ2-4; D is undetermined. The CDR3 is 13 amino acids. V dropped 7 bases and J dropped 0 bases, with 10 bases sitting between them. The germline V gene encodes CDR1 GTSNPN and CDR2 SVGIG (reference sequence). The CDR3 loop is CAFSLLAKNIQYF. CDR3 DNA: TGTGCCTTTTCTTTACTAGCCAAAAACATTCAGTACTTC.

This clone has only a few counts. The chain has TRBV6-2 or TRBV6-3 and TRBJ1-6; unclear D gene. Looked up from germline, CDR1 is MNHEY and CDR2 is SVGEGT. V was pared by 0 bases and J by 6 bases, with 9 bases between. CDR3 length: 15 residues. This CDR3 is CASSYSGGLNSPLHF. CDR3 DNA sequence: TGTGCCAGCAGTTACTCCGGCGGTCTTAATTCACCCCTCCACTTT.

The CDR3 coding sequence is TGTGCCTGGAAAGGGGGAGTCGCAGGGACACCCCTCCACTTT. It codes for CAWKGGVAGTPLHF. The chain joins TRBV30 to TRBJ1-6; D is possibly TRBD1 (6 bases). Germline lookup yields CDR1 GTSNPN and CDR2 SVGIG (reference sequence). This CDR3 region has 14 residues. Trimming stripped 4 bases from V and 11 bases from J, with 18 bases between.

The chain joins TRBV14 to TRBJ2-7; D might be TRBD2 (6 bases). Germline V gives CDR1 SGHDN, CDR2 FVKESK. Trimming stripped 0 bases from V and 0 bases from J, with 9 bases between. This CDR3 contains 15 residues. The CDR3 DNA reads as TGTGCCAGCAGCCAAGAAAGCGGGCTCTCCTACGAGCAGTACTTC. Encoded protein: CASSQESGLSYEQYF.

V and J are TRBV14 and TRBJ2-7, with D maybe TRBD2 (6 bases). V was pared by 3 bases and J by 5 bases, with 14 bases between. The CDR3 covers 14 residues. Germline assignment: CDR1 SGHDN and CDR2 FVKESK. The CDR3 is CASSQTLREDEQYF. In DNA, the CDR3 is TGTGCCAGCAGCCAGACGCTAAGGGAGGACGAGCAGTACTTC.

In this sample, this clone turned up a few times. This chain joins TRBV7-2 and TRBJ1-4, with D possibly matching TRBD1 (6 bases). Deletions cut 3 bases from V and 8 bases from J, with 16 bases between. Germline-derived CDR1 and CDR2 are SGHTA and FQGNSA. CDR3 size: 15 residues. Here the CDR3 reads CASSLGHGVGEKLFF. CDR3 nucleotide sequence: TGTGCCAGCAGCTTGGGACACGGTGTAGGGGAAAAACTGTTTTTT. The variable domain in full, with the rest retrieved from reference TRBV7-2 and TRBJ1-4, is GAGVSQSPSNKVTEKGKDVELRCDPISGHTALYWYRQSLGQGLEFLIYFQGNSAPDKSGLPSDRFSAERTGGSVSTLTIQRTQQEDSAVYLCASSLGHGVGEKLFFGSGTQLSVL.

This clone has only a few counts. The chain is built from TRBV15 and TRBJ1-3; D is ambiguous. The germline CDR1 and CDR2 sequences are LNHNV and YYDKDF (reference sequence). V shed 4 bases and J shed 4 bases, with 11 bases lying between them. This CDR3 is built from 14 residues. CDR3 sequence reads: CATSMMEGGNTIYF. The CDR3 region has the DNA TGTGCCACCAGCATGATGGAGGGCGGAAACACCATATATTTT.

The CDR3 spells CASSRGRDNQPQHF. The CDR3 region has the DNA TGTGCCAGCAGTCGCGGCAGAGACAATCAGCCCCAGCATTTT. V is TRBV2 and J is TRBJ1-5; no clear D. Trimming removed 5 bases at V and 3 bases at J, with 11 bases between. Germline assignment: CDR1 SNHLY and CDR2 FYNNEI. The CDR3 has 14 residues.

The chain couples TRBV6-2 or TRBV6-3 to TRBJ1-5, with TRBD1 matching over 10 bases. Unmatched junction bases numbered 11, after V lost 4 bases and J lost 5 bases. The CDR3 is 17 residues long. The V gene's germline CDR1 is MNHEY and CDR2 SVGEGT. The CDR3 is CASSSFGGQGDHQPQHF. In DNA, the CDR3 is TGTGCCAGCAGTTCCTTTGGCGGACAGGGGGATCATCAGCCCCAGCATTTT.

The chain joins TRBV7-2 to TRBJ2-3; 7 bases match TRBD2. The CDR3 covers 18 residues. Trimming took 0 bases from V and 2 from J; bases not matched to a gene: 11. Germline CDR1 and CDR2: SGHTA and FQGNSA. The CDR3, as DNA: TGTGCCAGCAGCTTAGCCGGGAGGTGGGGAGGGACCACAGATACGCAGTATTTT. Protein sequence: CASSLAGRWGGTTDTQYF.

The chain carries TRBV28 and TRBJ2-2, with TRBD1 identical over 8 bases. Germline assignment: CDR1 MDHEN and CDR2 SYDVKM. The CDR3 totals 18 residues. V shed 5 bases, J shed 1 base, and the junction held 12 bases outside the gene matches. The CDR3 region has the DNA TGTGCCAGCAGTCTCGGGGACAGGATGGGCCGGAACACCGGGGAGCTGTTTTTT. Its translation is CASSLGDRMGRNTGELFF.

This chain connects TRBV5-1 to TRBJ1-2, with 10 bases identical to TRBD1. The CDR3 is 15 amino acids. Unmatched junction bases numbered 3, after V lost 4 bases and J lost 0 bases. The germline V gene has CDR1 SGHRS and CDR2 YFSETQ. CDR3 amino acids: CASSVGQGANYGYTF. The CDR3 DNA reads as TGCGCCAGCAGCGTTGGACAGGGGGCTAACTATGGCTACACCTTC.

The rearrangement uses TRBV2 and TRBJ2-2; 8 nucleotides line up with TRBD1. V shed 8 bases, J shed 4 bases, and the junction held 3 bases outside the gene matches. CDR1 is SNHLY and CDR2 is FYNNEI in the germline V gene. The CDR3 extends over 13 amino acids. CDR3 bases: TGTGCCAGCGGACAGGGTAGCACCGGGGAGCTGTTTTTT. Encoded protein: CASGQGSTGELFF. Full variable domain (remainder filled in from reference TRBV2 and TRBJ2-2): EPEVTQTPSHQVTQMGQEVILRCVPISNHLYFYWYRQILGQKVEFLVSFYNNEISEKSEIFDDQFSVERPDGSNFTLKIRSTKLEDSAMYFCASGQGSTGELFFGEGSRLTVL.